This TCR beta chain came from a study of cytomegalovirus exposure and HLA in healthy donors. Remarks on this clone: The antigen is unknown.

The method was immunoSEQ multiplex PCR; TCRdb's version includes in-frame clones alone and lacks a portion of them. This sample yields 110,000 to 150,000 clones, of which roughly nine tenths are seen a single time; over 9% belongs to the top ten. The length of the CDR3 is 12 residues. V was cut by 6 bases and J by 6 bases, with 12 bases left in between. The germline gives CDR1 SGDLS, CDR2 YYNGEE. Study-wide findings and caveats: Clusters of TCRs from the first cohort tended to co-occur in the roughly 120 validation repertoires (as a later analysis found).

Specimen: PBMCs. The chain employs TRBV9 and TRBJ1-1; D not resolved. The TCR sequence derives from a woman younger than 30 in good health and CMV-seropositive. CDR3 amino acids: CASMGGGAEAFF. CDR3 in DNA: TGTGCCAGCATGGGTGGAGGCGCTGAAGCTTTCTTT.